This T cell receptor (beta chain) comes out of a study of T cell responses to AZD1222 COVID-19 vaccine. Study in general: Pooled in the analysis were second doses at about 4 or about 12 weeks. Notes on the study in general: AZD1222 recipients seropositive at baseline numbered only six or seven. No day 14 peak samples; only post-peak repertoires were characterized. There were vaccine-associated CD4 TCRs across spike, dominant at 160-218 and 743-854.

TCRdb keeps only in-frame clones here, not all; method: immunoSEQ multiplex PCR. Of more than 150,000 clones in the sample, 80% to 90% are singletons; the top ten hold about 6%. Germline trimming cut 5 bases from V and 9 bases from J; bases unmatched to any gene: 17. There are 17 residues in the CDR3. Germline V gene sequence: CDR1 SGHVS, CDR2 FNYEAQ. Comments on this clone: Antigen unknown.

The TCR originated in an adult in good health. The input for sequencing was peripheral blood, taken on day 0 of AZD1222 vaccination. The J gene is TRBJ2-1, the V gene TRBV7-6; 9 bases map to TRBD2. CDR3 residues: CASSTSRSLAGMTEQFF. The CDR3 bases are TGTGCCAGCAGCACCTCACGGAGCCTAGCGGGAATGACTGAGCAGTTCTTC.